The 24 T cell receptor beta chains listed next were all sequenced from one sample in a study of T cell changes during pregnancy in multiple sclerosis. Data came from immunoSEQ multiplex PCR; TCRdb stores just in-frame clones and leaves some out. The sample shows under 55,000 clones, roughly nine tenths of them seen only once. Material: CD4+ T cells from peripheral blood mononuclear cells, obtained before pregnancy. The receptors come from a female donor with multiple sclerosis, enrolled in a pregnancy study.

This rearrangement joins TRBV5-8 to TRBJ1-1, with D uncertain. The germline gives CDR1 SGHTS, CDR2 YDEGEE. This CDR3 is built from 9 residues. Trimming cost V 4 bases and J 11 bases, with 6 bases left between them. This chain's CDR3 is CASSLQAFF. The CDR3 DNA reads as TGTGCCAGCAGCCTGCAGGCTTTCTTT.

The chain has TRBV27 and TRBJ1-1; no clear D. CDR1 is MNHEY, CDR2 SMNVEV, per germline (reference sequence). The CDR3 length is 18 residues. Deletions cut 6 bases from V and 0 bases from J, with 23 bases between. The CDR3 reads CASSQFSPVGSLNTEAFF. In nucleotides, the CDR3 is TGTGCCAGCAGCCAATTTTCCCCGGTGGGCAGCCTGAACACTGAAGCTTTCTTT.

This CDR3 is CSVVDNEQFF. As DNA, the CDR3 is TGCAGCGTTGTCGACAATGAGCAGTTCTTC. This chain joins TRBV29-1 and TRBJ2-1; D is undetermined. V lost 4 bases and J 5 bases, leaving 3 bases between the germline ends. CDR3 length equals 10 residues. In germline, CDR1 is SQVTM, CDR2 ANQGSEA.

The chain combines TRBV7-2 with TRBJ2-2, with TRBD1 as a possible D gene (5 bases). The germline V gene encodes CDR1 SGHTA and CDR2 FQGNSA. Trimming cost V 2 bases and J 5 bases, with 24 bases left between them. There are 19 residues in the CDR3. CDR3 amino acids: CASSLSLHRKIFLTGELFF. CDR3 in DNA: TGTGCCAGCAGCTTATCCCTTCACAGGAAAATATTTTTGACCGGGGAGCTGTTTTTT.

The chain joins TRBV5-1 to TRBJ2-7, with 8 bases lining up with TRBD1. V lost 6 bases to trimming and J lost 1 base; unmatched junction nucleotides: 9. The CDR3 consists of 15 residues. Germline CDR1 is SGHRS and CDR2 is YFSETQ. CDR3: CASTLKTGASYEQYF. CDR3 coding DNA: TGCGCCAGCACCCTGAAGACAGGGGCATCCTACGAGCAGTACTTC.

The chain employs TRBV5-1 and TRBJ1-1; D is uncertain. V lost 3 bases to trimming and J lost 0 bases, with 12 bases between them. The CDR3 length is 15 residues. CDR1 and CDR2 (germline): SGHRS, YFSETQ. The CDR3 nucleotides are TGCGCCAGCAGCTCGACTAACGGAATGAACACTGAAGCTTTCTTT. Translating it yields CASSSTNGMNTEAFF.

J is TRBJ2-7 and V is TRBV5-6; unclear D gene. The CDR3 covers 14 residues. Germline-derived CDR1 and CDR2 are SGHDT and YYEEEE. Trimming shortened V by 4 bases and J by 0 bases, and 11 bases separated the two germline ends. As DNA, the CDR3 is TGTGCCAGCAGCCCGTCCCCTAGCTCCTACGAGCAGTACTTC. Translated: CASSPSPSSYEQYF.

This clone was counted between two and nine times. This chain joins TRBV15 and TRBJ1-2, with TRBD1 as a possible D gene (5 bases). The CDR3 consists of 12 residues. Trimming cost V 3 bases and J 5 bases, with 7 bases left between them. Germline CDR1 reads LNHNV; CDR2 reads YYDKDF (reference sequence). Written as DNA, the CDR3 is TGTGCCACCAGCAGGGACACTTATGGCTACACCTTC. Encoded protein: CATSRDTYGYTF.

The chain is built from TRBV9 and TRBJ2-3, with 8 bases lining up with TRBD2. Per germline, CDR1 SGDLS and CDR2 YYNGEE. The CDR3 totals 14 residues. Unmatched junction bases numbered 5, after V lost 4 bases and J lost 4 bases. The CDR3: CASSTGGVADTQYF. In DNA form, the CDR3 reads TGTGCCAGCAGCACGGGGGGGGTGGCAGATACGCAGTATTTT.

The CDR3 sequence is CASSAGTGGWEKLFF. CDR3 sequence (DNA): TGTGCCAGCAGTGCTGGGACAGGGGGTTGGGAAAAACTGTTTTTT. This chain joins TRBV2 and TRBJ1-4, with 11 bases identical to TRBD1. The CDR3 is 15 residues long. V lost 4 bases to trimming and J lost 8 bases; unmatched junction nucleotides: 6. The germline V gene encodes CDR1 SNHLY and CDR2 FYNNEI.

In its sample, this clone was seen once. This chain links TRBV27 with TRBJ2-7, with 7 bases that match TRBD1. Germline CDR1 is MNHEY and CDR2 is SMNVEV (reference sequence). The CDR3 spans 14 residues. J gave up 5 bases and V 6 bases, and 10 bases lay outside the gene matches. Here the CDR3 reads CASSLTGSLHEQYF. The CDR3 nucleotides read TGTGCCAGCAGCTTGACAGGGTCCCTCCACGAGCAGTACTTC.

V is TRBV9 and J is TRBJ2-6; 8 positions match TRBD1. Germline V gene lookup returns CDR1 SGDLS and CDR2 YYNGEE. CDR3 size: 16 residues. V lost 4 bases to trimming and J lost 4 bases; unmatched junction nucleotides: 7. The CDR3 is CASSPQGAAGANVLTF. CDR3 nucleotide sequence: TGTGCCAGCAGCCCTCAGGGGGCGGCCGGGGCCAACGTCCTGACTTTC.

This chain uses TRBV9 with TRBJ2-3; the match to TRBD2 covers 13 bases. With 2 bases clipped from V and 4 bases from J, the junction kept 4 bases outside the gene matches. CDR1 and CDR2 (germline): SGDLS, YYNGEE. This CDR3 contains 16 residues. In DNA, the CDR3 is TGTGCCAGCAGCGTCGGACTAGCGGGAGTCCCAGATACGCAGTATTTT. Translating gives CASSVGLAGVPDTQYF.

For this clone: Other DNA sequences in the same sample also yield this CDR3. The V gene is TRBV2, the J gene TRBJ2-3; 9 bases line up with TRBD1. This CDR3 comprises 15 residues. The junction had 6 bases not matched to a gene; V was cut back by 6 bases and J by 2 bases. Germline V gene data show CDR1 as SNHLY and CDR2 as FYNNEI. In nucleotides, the CDR3 is TGTGCCAGCAGCGACAGGGGGTCCTACACAGATACGCAGTATTTT. Translation: CASSDRGSYTDTQYF.

The chain employs TRBV28 and TRBJ2-1, with 8 bases lining up with TRBD2. CDR1 MDHEN and CDR2 SYDVKM come from the germline V gene. The junction had 10 bases not matched to a gene; V was cut back by 6 bases and J by 6 bases. The CDR3 is 15 amino acids. The CDR3 nucleotides are TGTGCCAGCAGCGGAGGACTAGCTCCTTCCAATGAGCAGTTCTTC. Protein sequence: CASSGGLAPSNEQFF.

The table lists this clone with a count of one. The V call is TRBV4-1, the J call TRBJ2-1; D is uncertain. The germline gives CDR1 MGHRA, CDR2 YSYEKL. V gave up 3 bases and J gave up 9 bases, with 9 bases separating them. CDR3 size: 12 residues. This CDR3 is CASSQQSREQFF. The DNA for the CDR3 is TGCGCCAGCAGCCAGCAGTCACGTGAGCAGTTCTTC.

A single count supports this clone. This chain uses TRBV7-7 with TRBJ2-3, with a weak D call TRBD2 (5 bases). The V end lost 5 bases, the J end lost 4 bases, and 16 bases lay between the germline ends. CDR1 is SSHAT, CDR2 FNYEAQ, per germline (reference sequence). The CDR3 contains 15 residues. The CDR3 loop reads CASSPGLPGADTQYF. The CDR3 coding sequence is TGTGCCAGCAGCCCCGGACTCCCCGGGGCAGATACGCAGTATTTT.

The V call is TRBV29-1, the J call TRBJ2-5, with 7 bases matching TRBD1. Germline V CDR1 and CDR2: SQVTM, ANQGSEA. Unmatched junction bases numbered 8, after V lost 1 base and J lost 0 bases. This CDR3 spans 16 amino acids. The CDR3 DNA follows: TGCAGCGTTGAAGGCTCGCTAACAGGGGACCAAGAGACCCAGTACTTC. This sequence encodes CSVEGSLTGDQETQYF.

This clone showed up just once. V is TRBV5-1 and J is TRBJ2-5, with a possible D match to TRBD1 (6 bases). Germline V gene data show CDR1 as SGHRS and CDR2 as YFSETQ. The CDR3 length is 13 residues. V was cut by 4 bases and J by 2 bases, with 9 bases left in between. This CDR3 is CASSIGQQETQYF. Written as DNA, the CDR3 is TGCGCCAGCAGCATTGGACAGCAAGAGACCCAGTACTTC.

The chain combines TRBV6-5 with TRBJ2-1; D not resolved. The V end was cut by 4 bases, the J end by 0 bases, with 10 bases between. The CDR3 is made up of 15 amino acids. CDR1 and CDR2 from the germline V gene are MNHEY and SVGAGI. Here the CDR3 DNA reads TGTGCCAGCAGTTTCGACCGGAGCTCCTACAATGAGCAGTTCTTC. Translated: CASSFDRSSYNEQFF.

The rearrangement uses TRBV18 and TRBJ2-7; 11 nucleotides align to TRBD2. The CDR3 length is 14 residues. V lost 3 bases to trimming and J lost 2 bases; unmatched junction nucleotides: 0. Per the germline V gene, CDR1 is KGHSH and CDR2 is LQKENI. The CDR3 bases are TGTGCCAGCTCACCGACTAGCGGGACCTACGAGCAGTACTTC. Amino acids: CASSPTSGTYEQYF. Together with reference TRBV18 and TRBJ2-7, the CDR3 gives the full variable domain: NAGVMQNPRHLVRRRGQEARLRCSPMKGHSHVYWYRQLPEEGLKFMVYLQKENIIDESGMPKERFSAEFPKEGPSILRIQQVVRGDSAAYFCASSPTSGTYEQYFGPGTRLTVT.

V is TRBV5-8 and J is TRBJ2-3; 8 nucleotides line up with TRBD1. The V gene end was trimmed by 0 bases and the J gene end by 5 bases; junction bases not matched to a gene: 14. CDR1 is SGHTS, CDR2 YDEGEE, per germline. The CDR3 extends over 18 amino acids. In DNA, the CDR3 is TGTGCCAGCAGCTTGGTCTCGGTGACAGGGGCCAAACAAGATACGCAGTATTTT. Its protein product is CASSLVSVTGAKQDTQYF.

The chain is built from TRBV15 and TRBJ2-3; TRBD1 aligns across 10 bases. This CDR3 has 15 amino acids. Germline CDR1 and CDR2: LNHNV and YYDKDF (reference sequence). V trimming: 3 bases; J trimming: 5 bases; junction bases outside the gene matches: 5. CDR3 amino acids: CATSSYGTGEDTQYF. As DNA, the CDR3 is TGTGCCACCAGCAGCTACGGGACAGGGGAAGATACGCAGTATTTT.

The J gene is TRBJ1-2, the V gene TRBV7-8; the match to TRBD1 covers 8 bases. Germline CDR1 SGHVS, CDR2 FQNEAQ. V trimming: 3 bases; J trimming: 5 bases; junction bases outside the gene matches: 8. The CDR3 covers 15 residues. CDR3 coding DNA: TGTGCCAGCAGCTTCTACCCCGACAGGGGATATGGCTACACCTTC. Amino acids: CASSFYPDRGYGYTF. Supplemented by reference TRBV7-8 and TRBJ1-2, the full variable domain reads GAGVSQSPRYKVAKRGQDVALRCDPISGHVSLFWYQQALGQGPEFLTYFQNEAQLDKSGLPSDRFFAERPEGSVSTLKIQRTQQEDSAVYLCASSFYPDRGYGYTFGSGTRLTVV.